These 22 T cell receptor beta chains came from one sample sequenced in a study of neurological immune-mediated disorders. TCRdb re-derived calls from the 5' RACE reads in MiXCR, one entry per CDR3 protein. This sample has approximately 86,000 distinct CDR3 sequences, with just over 2.5% found just once. The sequenced sample consisted of PBMCs. The receptors were gathered from a woman between 25 and 40 years old with multiple sclerosis.

This clonotype occurred many times. J is TRBJ2-2 and V is TRBV12-3 or TRBV12-4; D call uncertain. V lost 5 bases to trimming and J lost 4 bases, with 8 bases between them. This CDR3 has 13 amino acids. The CDR3: CASSLTVTGELFF. DNA of the CDR3: TGTGCCAGCAGTCTTACGGTCACCGGGGAGCTGTTTTTT.

Ten or more counts support this clonotype. V usage is TRBV12-3 or TRBV12-4 and J usage is TRBJ2-1; D possibly corresponds to TRBD1 (6 bases). V was cut by 0 bases and J by 12 bases, with 9 bases left in between. The CDR3 is made up of 12 amino acids. The CDR3 bases are TGTGCCAGCAGTTTAGCCGGGACATCGCAGTTCTTC. It yields the protein CASSLAGTSQFF.

This clonotype was counted only a few times. Being one base from a much bigger clone, this may be a read error. The chain joins TRBV27 to TRBJ2-1; no firm D call. The CDR3 consists of 16 residues. Trimming shortened V by 4 bases and J by 5 bases, and 18 bases separated the two germline ends. Germline V CDR1 and CDR2: MNHEY, SMNVEV (reference sequence). Here the CDR3 reads CASSSANSLGNNEQFF. DNA of the CDR3: TGTGCCAGCAGTTCCGCGAATAGTTTGGGAAACAATGAGCAGTTCTTC.

This clonotype showed up many times. The chain uses TRBV2 and TRBJ1-2; 8 bases are a match to TRBD1. Germline CDR1 is SNHLY and CDR2 is FYNNEI. V gave up 6 bases and J gave up 6 bases; unmatched junction bases: 9. The CDR3 covers 14 residues. CDR3 in DNA: TGTGCCAGCAGGCCACAGGGGGAGGTCCATGGCTACACCTTC. This sequence encodes CASRPQGEVHGYTF. Full variable domain (rest looked up from reference TRBV2 and TRBJ1-2): EPEVTQTPSHQVTQMGQEVILRCVPISNHLYFYWYRQILGQKVEFLVSFYNNEISEKSEIFDDQFSVERPDGSNFTLKIRSTKLEDSAMYFCASRPQGEVHGYTFGSGTRLTVV.

This clonotype was found many times. This chain uses TRBV4-3 with TRBJ2-7, with D perhaps TRBD2 (5 bases). V shed 0 bases and J shed 5 bases, with 8 bases lying between them. Germline V CDR1 and CDR2: LGHNA, YSLEER. CDR3 size: 13 residues. For the CDR3, the DNA is TGCGCCAGCAGCCAAGATTTCGGGGACGAGCAGTACTTC. Its protein product is CASSQDFGDEQYF.

This clonotype was counted ten times or more. This chain links TRBV5-1 with TRBJ2-2, with a possible D match to TRBD1 (6 bases). Between the trimmed V and J ends, which lost 4 bases and 2 bases, there was a span of 18 bases. CDR1 is SGHRS and CDR2 is YFSETQ in the germline V gene. This CDR3 has 17 amino acids. CDR3 region: CASSRGSWQINTGELFF. The CDR3 DNA reads TGCGCCAGCAGCAGGGGGTCCTGGCAGATTAACACCGGGGAGCTGTTTTTT.

In this sample, this clonotype turned up many times. The CDR3 here is CASSQYRGTSYEQYF. The CDR3 DNA reads TGCGCCAGCAGCCAATACCGGGGGACATCGTACGAGCAGTACTTC. The V call is TRBV5-1, the J call TRBJ2-7; D may be TRBD1 or TRBD2 (6 bases each). The CDR3 covers 15 residues. The V and J ends lost 4 bases and 4 bases respectively, with 18 bases between them. Germline CDR1 SGHRS, CDR2 YFSETQ.

This clonotype was seen repeatedly, ten times or more. V gene TRBV6-5 combines with J gene TRBJ1-1; D unclear. Germline V CDR1 and CDR2: MNHEY, SVGAGI. Between the trimmed V and J ends, which lost 5 bases and 4 bases, there was a span of 11 bases. The CDR3 is made up of 13 amino acids. DNA for the CDR3: TGTGCCAGCAGTCTCGGATCAGGCACTGAAGCTTTCTTT. Amino acids: CASSLGSGTEAFF.

In its sample, this clonotype was seen many times. The chain is built from TRBV5-1 and TRBJ2-3; 8 bases fit TRBD1. The V gene's germline CDR1 is SGHRS and CDR2 YFSETQ. V gave up 3 bases and J gave up 4 bases; unmatched junction bases: 7. CDR3 length: 15 residues. The CDR3, as DNA: TGCGCCAGCAGCTCCCTGGACAGGGACGCAGATACGCAGTATTTT. This codes for CASSSLDRDADTQYF. The full variable domain, completed using reference TRBV5-1 and TRBJ2-3, is KAGVTQTPRYLIKTRGQQVTLSCSPISGHRSVSWYQQTPGQGLQFLFEYFSETQRNKGNFPGRFSGRQFSNSRSEMNVSTLELGDSALYLCASSSLDRDADTQYFGPGTRLTVL.

This clonotype has a count of ten or more. The chain is built from TRBV29-1 and TRBJ2-3; 9 nucleotides line up with TRBD2. Germline V gene data show CDR1 as SQVTM and CDR2 as ANQGSEA. This CDR3 comprises 16 residues. V was pared by 7 bases and J by 2 bases, with 13 bases of the junction left unmatched. CDR3 sequence reads: CSGASGIRSLTDTQYF. The CDR3 DNA reads as TGCAGCGGGGCTAGCGGGATCCGATCTCTCACAGATACGCAGTATTTT.

This clonotype was detected ten times or more. J is TRBJ2-3 and V is TRBV27, with D maybe TRBD2 (5 bases). V dropped 6 bases and J dropped 3 bases, with 16 bases sitting between them. Germline V CDR1 and CDR2: MNHEY, SMNVEV (reference sequence). This CDR3 region has 15 residues. The CDR3 region has the DNA TGTGCCAGCAGGGGGTGGCGGGTCGGAACAGATACGCAGTATTTT. Translated: CASRGWRVGTDTQYF.

This clonotype occurred many times. The genes are TRBV5-1 and TRBJ2-7; TRBD2 aligns across 11 bases. Losses at the gene ends were 0 bases for V and 6 bases for J; bases not matched to a gene: 8. Germline V gene sequence: CDR1 SGHRS, CDR2 YFSETQ. The CDR3 runs to 16 residues. The CDR3 protein is CASSLEKLAGVPEQYF. The DNA of the CDR3 is TGCGCCAGCAGCTTGGAGAAACTAGCGGGAGTCCCCGAGCAGTACTTC.

In this sample, this clonotype is medium-sized (0.01 to 0.1%). The chain is built from TRBV10-3 and TRBJ2-1; 13 positions agree with TRBD2. The CDR3 contains 19 residues. Germline V gene sequence: CDR1 ENHRY, CDR2 SYGVKD. The junction had 11 bases not matched to a gene; V was cut back by 6 bases and J by 0 bases. The CDR3 spells CAIRPGTSGITSSYNEQFF. CDR3 DNA sequence: TGTGCCATCAGACCCGGGACTAGCGGGATTACGAGCTCCTACAATGAGCAGTTCTTC.

This clonotype was counted ten times or more. The CDR3 coding sequence is TGTGCCAGCAGCTTAGCGACCATGCCTGGACTAGCGGCAATCTACGAGCAGTACTTC. It specifies CASSLATMPGLAAIYEQYF. The chain joins TRBV7-2 to TRBJ2-7, with 10 bases aligning to TRBD2. Trimming cost V 0 bases and J 3 bases; bases outside gene matches: 14. This CDR3 comprises 19 residues. Germline V gene data show CDR1 as SGHTA and CDR2 as FQGNSA.

This clonotype has a count of ten or more. This chain uses TRBV7-2 with TRBJ2-6, with D unresolved. Germline V CDR1 and CDR2: SGHTA, FQGNSA. Trimming left V 1 base short and J 4 bases short, with 8 bases between. The CDR3 has 15 residues. The DNA of the CDR3 is TGTGCCAGCAGCTTAGTGGGGAACGGGGCCAACGTCCTGACTTTC. Its protein product is CASSLVGNGANVLTF.

This clonotype has a count of ten or more. V and J are TRBV24-1 and TRBJ2-3; D is unclear. The germline V and J ends were trimmed by 4 bases and 1 base, with 5 bases remaining between them. This CDR3 region has 13 residues. From germline, CDR1 is KGHDR and CDR2 SFDVKD. The CDR3 bases are TGTGCCACCAGTGAGCAGGGCACAGATACGCAGTATTTT. Residues: CATSEQGTDTQYF.

This clonotype was seen ten or more times. V and J are TRBV12-3 or TRBV12-4 and TRBJ2-2; no reliable D call. The germline V and J ends were trimmed by 3 bases and 3 bases, with 11 bases remaining between them. The CDR3 sequence is 15 residues long. CDR3 in amino acids: CASSFGAVDTGELFF. In DNA, the CDR3 is TGTGCCAGCAGTTTTGGTGCAGTGGACACCGGGGAGCTGTTTTTT.

This clonotype has a count of ten or more. J is TRBJ2-5 and V is TRBV12-3 or TRBV12-4; 10 bases match TRBD2. The CDR3 loop spans 16 amino acids. The V gene end was trimmed by 4 bases and the J gene end by 7 bases; junction bases not matched to a gene: 12. CDR3 in amino acids: CASSSGTSAPIGTQYF. DNA for the CDR3: TGTGCCAGCAGTTCAGGGACTAGCGCCCCGATTGGGACCCAGTACTTC.

This clonotype was counted many times. The rearrangement uses TRBV7-2 and TRBJ1-1; 8 nucleotides agree with TRBD1. This CDR3 region has 12 residues. V dropped 5 bases and J dropped 8; count of bases not matched to a gene: 4. Germline assignment: CDR1 SGHTA and CDR2 FQGNSA. The CDR3 reads CASSDRGAEAFF. CDR3 bases: TGTGCCAGCAGCGACAGGGGAGCGGAAGCTTTCTTT.

This clonotype was counted ten times or more. V gene TRBV7-2 combines with J gene TRBJ2-3; D may be TRBD1 or TRBD2 (5 bases each). CDR3 length: 14 residues. Germline lookup yields CDR1 SGHTA and CDR2 FQGNSA. V was pared by 3 bases and J by 2 bases, with 9 bases between. This CDR3 is CASSLRGATDTQYF. The CDR3 region has the DNA TGTGCCAGCAGCTTGCGAGGGGCCACAGATACGCAGTATTTT.

This clonotype was recorded many times. CDR3 in DNA: TGTGCCAGCAGTTTAGCGTCTAGCGGGGAACGCGATACGCAGTATTTT. This translates into CASSLASSGERDTQYF. The rearrangement links TRBV12-3 or TRBV12-4 to TRBJ2-3; 9 bases are shared with TRBD2. V shed 0 bases and J 6 bases; nucleotides not matched to a gene: 7. The CDR3 has 16 residues.

This clonotype was detected many times. The DNA for the CDR3 is TGCGCCAGCAGCGTTTCGCTTGATTTCGGTTATGAGCAGTTCTTC. Its protein product is CASSVSLDFGYEQFF. This chain joins TRBV5-1 and TRBJ2-1, with no clear D. The CDR3 is 15 amino acids. Per germline, CDR1 SGHRS and CDR2 YFSETQ. Trimming cost V 4 bases and J 8 bases, with 19 bases left between them.